The 4 T cell receptor beta chains listed next were all sequenced from one sample in a study of shared clonotypes between healthy human individuals. Sequenced by immunoSEQ multiplex PCR; TCRdb stores in-frame clones only, minus some. Counted here are roughly 640,000 clones, 97% occurring once; the ten biggest clones make up roughly 0.055%. The sample taken for sequencing was naive CD4+ T cells sorted from blood. Indicated subset: CD45RA+ positively selected. The receptors come from a woman under 40 in good health.

This chain links TRBV6-5 with TRBJ1-4; maybe TRBD1 (5 bases). The CDR3 extends over 15 amino acids. V lost 2 bases and J lost 1, with 8 bases in between. CDR1 is MNHEY and CDR2 is SVGAGI in the germline V gene. The CDR3 bases are TGTGCCAGCAGTTACGTTGGGGGAACTAATGAAAAACTGTTTTTT. Translating it yields CASSYVGGTNEKLFF.

The chain uses TRBV6-6 and TRBJ2-3; D not resolved. Germline lookup yields CDR1 MNHNY and CDR2 SVGAGI (reference sequence). The CDR3 totals 14 residues. The V end was cut by 5 bases, the J end by 0 bases, with 9 bases between. The CDR3 DNA reads TGTGCCAGCAGTATACGCGGTAGCACAGATACGCAGTATTTT. It specifies CASSIRGSTDTQYF.

The genes are TRBV28 and TRBJ1-1; D gene unclear. The germline V gene has CDR1 MDHEN and CDR2 SYDVKM. This CDR3 region has 15 residues. Trimming pared 2 bases from V and 8 bases from J, leaving 18 bases between. This CDR3 reads CASSLIAGRPREAFF. The CDR3 nucleotides read TGTGCCAGCAGTTTAATCGCAGGACGGCCAAGGGAAGCTTTCTTT.

V gene TRBV2 combines with J gene TRBJ1-1; no definite D call. The CDR3 is 13 amino acids. Germline V lookup: CDR1 SNHLY, CDR2 FYNNEI. V was clipped by 0 bases and J by 3 bases, with 5 bases between them. DNA of the CDR3: TGTGCCAGCAGTGAAGCGAGGGACACTGAAGCTTTCTTT. It encodes CASSEARDTEAFF.